The next 24 T cell receptor beta chains were all read from a single sample in a study of blood T cell repertoires in COVID-19. Assay: immunoSEQ multiplex PCR; the TCRdb copy retains only in-frame clones and omits some. The table has about 260,000 clones, approximately 90% seen once. The sample comprised PBMCs or T cells enriched from blood (not recorded which). These receptor sequences come from a woman aged 45 to 65 who had recovered from COVID-19.

This clone was picked up one time. This rearrangement joins TRBV28 to TRBJ1-5; 8 nucleotides match TRBD1. Trimming took 8 bases from V and 5 from J; bases not matched to a gene: 5. The germline CDR1 and CDR2 sequences are MDHEN and SYDVKM. The CDR3 contains 13 residues. In nucleotides, the CDR3 is TGTGCCAGCGGCAGGGGGCTCGATCAGCCCCAGCATTTT. Translating it yields CASGRGLDQPQHF.

The V gene is TRBV30, the J gene TRBJ1-4, with D tentatively TRBD1 (5 bases). This CDR3 is 15 amino acids long. Germline assignment: CDR1 GTSNPN and CDR2 SVGIG (reference sequence). V lost 0 bases to trimming and J lost 2 bases, with 10 bases between them. The CDR3 reads CAWSVGGTTNEKLFF. CDR3 coding DNA: TGTGCCTGGAGTGTAGGAGGGACTACTAATGAAAAACTGTTTTTT.

The chain has TRBV28 and TRBJ1-1; D not certain. The CDR3 consists of 13 residues. V lost 4 bases and J 8 bases, leaving 14 bases between the germline ends. In germline, CDR1 is MDHEN, CDR2 SYDVKM. The CDR3 nucleotides are TGTGCCAGCAGTTCCCAGGTGCCCCGGGAAGCTTTCTTT. Amino acid sequence: CASSSQVPREAFF.

The chain joins TRBV7-8 to TRBJ2-5, with unresolved D. The CDR3 sequence is 15 residues long. Germline V gene data show CDR1 as SGHVS and CDR2 as FQNEAQ. Deletions cut 3 bases from V and 0 bases from J, with 11 bases between. The CDR3 coding sequence is TGTGCCAGCAGCTTCGGTGGCGGATACCAAGAGACCCAGTACTTC. It is translated as CASSFGGGYQETQYF.

V usage is TRBV5-1 and J usage is TRBJ2-2, with 9 bases that match TRBD2. Germline-derived CDR1 and CDR2 are SGHRS and YFSETQ. The V gene end was trimmed by 0 bases and the J gene end by 6 bases; junction bases not matched to a gene: 6. This CDR3 spans 16 amino acids. The CDR3 is CASSLVPSGTAGELFF. CDR3 nucleotides: TGCGCCAGCAGCTTGGTTCCTAGCGGGACAGCCGGGGAGCTGTTTTTT.

The rearrangement uses TRBV29-1 and TRBJ2-1; D perhaps matches TRBD2 (6 bases). Germline V lookup: CDR1 SQVTM, CDR2 ANQGSEA. The CDR3 runs to 14 residues. Between the trimmed V and J ends, which lost 5 bases and 0 bases, there was a span of 11 bases. Here the CDR3 DNA reads TGCAGCGTTACTAGCAGCATCTCCTACAATGAGCAGTTCTTC. This encodes CSVTSSISYNEQFF.

The chain has TRBV7-2 and TRBJ2-7; 8 nucleotides agree with TRBD1. Germline V gene data show CDR1 as SGHTA and CDR2 as FQGNSA. The J segment lost 3 bases and the V segment lost 1 base, leaving 5 bases of the junction unmatched. The CDR3 length is 15 residues. The CDR3 DNA reads as TGTGCCAGCAGCTTAGTGGTTGGGACAGGCTACGAGCAGTACTTC. Protein: CASSLVVGTGYEQYF. The entire variable domain, with the rest obtained from reference TRBV7-2 and TRBJ2-7, is as follows: GAGVSQSPSNKVTEKGKDVELRCDPISGHTALYWYRQSLGQGLEFLIYFQGNSAPDKSGLPSDRFSAERTGGSVSTLTIQRTQQEDSAVYLCASSLVVGTGYEQYFGPGTRLTVT.

The V and J genes are TRBV6-1 and TRBJ2-3; a possible D gene is TRBD1 (6 bases). CDR3 length: 16 amino acids. Deletions cut 4 bases from V and 0 bases from J, with 14 bases between. Germline V gene lookup returns CDR1 MNHNS and CDR2 SASEGT. The CDR3 loop reads CASSATGTKSTDTQYF. The CDR3 DNA follows: TGTGCCAGCAGTGCTACCGGGACAAAAAGCACAGATACGCAGTATTTT.

V is TRBV30 and J is TRBJ2-7; the match to TRBD2 covers 9 bases. Germline CDR1 GTSNPN, CDR2 SVGIG (reference sequence). The CDR3 is made up of 12 amino acids. Unmatched junction bases numbered 5, after V lost 5 bases and J lost 6 bases. The CDR3 loop reads CAWGLANLEQYF. CDR3 bases: TGTGCCTGGGGACTAGCGAACCTCGAGCAGTACTTC.

The chain carries TRBV6-5 and TRBJ2-5; maybe TRBD1 (5 bases). The CDR3 length is 14 residues. In germline, CDR1 is MNHEY, CDR2 SVGAGI. The V gene lost 4 bases and the J gene lost 4 bases, with 13 bases spanning the gap. DNA of the CDR3: TGTGCCAGCAGTTCCCCGGCTAGGGGAGAGACCCAGTACTTC. This translates into CASSSPARGETQYF.

The chain employs TRBV6-2 or TRBV6-3 and TRBJ1-2; tentative D call: TRBD1 (6 bases). The CDR3 loop spans 13 amino acids. The V end was cut by 3 bases, the J end by 2 bases, with 7 bases between. The germline V gene has CDR1 MNHEY and CDR2 SVGEGT. CDR3 DNA: TGTGCCAGCAGTTATGGACAGAACTATGGCTACACCTTC. Translation: CASSYGQNYGYTF.

The chain combines TRBV7-2 with TRBJ1-2; 8 nucleotides align to TRBD1. The V segment lost 2 bases and the J segment 3 bases; nucleotides outside the gene matches: 2. The length of the CDR3 is 14 residues. Germline loops: CDR1 SGHTA, CDR2 FQGNSA. CDR3 in DNA: TGTGCCAGCAGCTTACTGACAGGGGACTATGGCTACACCTTC. Translation gives CASSLLTGDYGYTF.

This chain uses TRBV7-3 with TRBJ2-3, with 10 nucleotides matching TRBD2. After removal of 3 bases from V and 0 bases from J, the junction contained 9 bases not matched to a gene. Germline CDR1 reads SGHTA; CDR2 reads FQGTGA. The CDR3 has 18 amino acids. The DNA for the CDR3 is TGTGCCAGCAGCTTTGTTAGGACTAGCGGAACTAGCACAGATACGCAGTATTTT. Translation: CASSFVRTSGTSTDTQYF.

This sequence joins TRBV3-1 (or the pseudogene TRBV3-2) and TRBJ2-6; D is ambiguous. Trimming took off 4 bases at V and 2 bases at J, with 3 bases between the two ends. The CDR3 has 13 residues. Germline V lookup: CDR1 LGHDT, CDR2 YNNKEL (reference sequence). The CDR3 DNA follows: TGTGCCAGCAGCCTAACTGGGGCCAACGTCCTGACTTTC. Protein: CASSLTGANVLTF.

This chain links TRBV6-5 with TRBJ1-6, with D maybe TRBD1 (6 bases). From germline, CDR1 is MNHEY and CDR2 SVGAGI. Between the trimmed V and J ends, which lost 7 bases and 5 bases, there was a span of 6 bases. This CDR3 is built from 12 residues. The CDR3 reads CASTGDNSPLHF. DNA for the CDR3: TGTGCCAGCACAGGGGATAATTCACCCCTCCACTTT.

The V gene is TRBV28, the J gene TRBJ1-4; tentatively, D is TRBD1 (6 bases). Germline loops: CDR1 MDHEN, CDR2 SYDVKM. V dropped 5 bases and J dropped 0 bases, with 13 bases sitting between them. This CDR3 comprises 16 residues. CDR3 sequence reads: CASSPGHLSTNEKLFF. Written as DNA, the CDR3 is TGTGCCAGCAGTCCGGGACATCTCTCAACTAATGAAAAACTGTTTTTT.

The chain combines TRBV5-1 with TRBJ1-3, with D tentatively TRBD1 (5 bases). In germline, CDR1 is SGHRS, CDR2 YFSETQ. CDR3 length: 16 residues. Trimming took 2 bases from V and 2 from J, leaving 14 bases between them. This chain's CDR3 is CASSFTSGRAGNTIYF. CDR3 nucleotide sequence: TGCGCCAGCAGCTTCACCTCCGGCAGGGCTGGAAACACCATATATTTT.

The chain employs TRBV7-3 and TRBJ2-7; 7 positions match TRBD2. The CDR3 is made up of 15 amino acids. Germline V gene data show CDR1 as SGHTA and CDR2 as FQGTGA. J was trimmed by 2 bases and V by 3 bases; bases with no gene match: 7. The DNA for the CDR3 is TGTGCCAGCAGCTTGGGGCCGGGAGGTACCTACGAGCAGTACTTC. Translating gives CASSLGPGGTYEQYF.

V usage is TRBV5-6 and J usage is TRBJ1-2; D not certain. Germline assignment: CDR1 SGHDT and CDR2 YYEEEE. Trimming pared 0 bases from V and 4 bases from J, leaving 10 bases between. The CDR3 totals 14 residues. The chain's CDR3 is CASSLARPIYGYTF. The CDR3 bases are TGTGCCAGCAGCTTGGCGCGGCCCATCTATGGCTACACCTTC.

The V and J genes are TRBV6-5 and TRBJ2-7; 9 positions agree with TRBD2. This CDR3 spans 15 amino acids. Germline values: CDR1 MNHEY, CDR2 SVGAGI. Germline trimming cut 2 bases from V and 6 bases from J; bases unmatched to any gene: 8. The CDR3 region has the DNA TGTGCCAGCAGTTACGAAAGTAGCGGGAGAAGCGAGCAGTACTTC. Translating it yields CASSYESSGRSEQYF.

The chain employs TRBV3-1 (or the pseudogene TRBV3-2) and TRBJ1-5; 9 bases align to TRBD1. The germline gives CDR1 LGHDT, CDR2 YNNKEL (reference sequence). Trimming removed 4 bases from V and 7 bases from J; junction bases left unmatched: 2. The CDR3 extends over 13 amino acids. This CDR3 is CASSRDRDQPQHF. The CDR3 DNA reads as TGTGCCAGCAGCCGGGACAGGGACCAGCCCCAGCATTTT.

The chain recombines TRBV11-2 with TRBJ2-5; possible D gene TRBD2, 6 bases. This CDR3 is 13 amino acids long. The V and J ends lost 3 bases and 5 bases respectively, with 10 bases between them. Germline-derived CDR1 and CDR2 are SGHAT and FQNNGV. As DNA, the CDR3 is TGTGCCAGCAGCTTTGGAGGGATCGAGACCCAGTACTTC. It encodes CASSFGGIETQYF.

This clone came up a few times. V gene TRBV7-9 combines with J gene TRBJ2-1, with D uncertain. From germline, CDR1 is SEHNR and CDR2 FQNEAQ (reference sequence). There are 10 residues in the CDR3. V shed 3 bases and J shed 8 bases, with 2 bases lying between them. The DNA of the CDR3 is TGTGCCAGCAGCTTCGATGAGCAGTTCTTC. Amino acid sequence: CASSFDEQFF.

The chain combines TRBV2 with TRBJ2-2, with TRBD2 identical over 7 bases. V was clipped by 6 bases and J by 0 bases; unmatched bases: 1. Germline values: CDR1 SNHLY, CDR2 FYNNEI. CDR3 length: 14 amino acids. The CDR3 sequence: CASRGTTNTGELFF. The CDR3, as DNA: TGTGCCAGCAGGGGGACTACGAACACCGGGGAGCTGTTTTTT. Together with reference TRBV2 and TRBJ2-2, the CDR3 gives the full variable domain: EPEVTQTPSHQVTQMGQEVILRCVPISNHLYFYWYRQILGQKVEFLVSFYNNEISEKSEIFDDQFSVERPDGSNFTLKIRSTKLEDSAMYFCASRGTTNTGELFFGEGSRLTVL.